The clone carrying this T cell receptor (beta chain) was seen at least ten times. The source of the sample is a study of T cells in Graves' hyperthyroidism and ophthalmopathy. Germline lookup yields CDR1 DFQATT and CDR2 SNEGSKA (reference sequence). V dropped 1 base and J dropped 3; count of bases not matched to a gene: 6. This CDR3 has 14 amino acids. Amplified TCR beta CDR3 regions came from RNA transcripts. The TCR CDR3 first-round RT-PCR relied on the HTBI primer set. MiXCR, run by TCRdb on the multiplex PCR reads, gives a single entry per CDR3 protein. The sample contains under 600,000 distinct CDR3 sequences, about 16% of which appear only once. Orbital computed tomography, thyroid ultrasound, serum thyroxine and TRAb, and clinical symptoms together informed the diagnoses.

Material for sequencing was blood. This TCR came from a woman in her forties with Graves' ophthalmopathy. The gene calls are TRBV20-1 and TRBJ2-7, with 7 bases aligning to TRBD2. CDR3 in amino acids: CSARAPSGLYEQYF. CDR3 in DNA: TGCAGTGCTAGAGCGCCTAGCGGCCTCTACGAGCAGTACTTC.